This T cell receptor beta chain comes out of a study of T cells in Graves' hyperthyroidism and ophthalmopathy. Study observations and caveats: Researchers found most expanded thyroid clonotypes above 0.001 in blood as well.

Amplification yielded TCR beta CDR3 regions, with RNA transcripts as the source. Researchers ran a first-round RT-PCR on the TCR CDR3 using the HTBI primer set. TCRdb re-derived calls from the multiplex PCR reads in MiXCR, one entry per CDR3 protein. The sample has 400,000 or so distinct CDR3 sequences; around 15% are singletons. V shed 5 bases and J 0 bases; nucleotides not matched to a gene: 3. This CDR3 region has 16 residues. Germline CDR1 and CDR2: LGHDT and YNNKEL (reference sequence). Fresh peripheral blood, 9.5 to 10 ml of it, supplied the PBMCs. This clonotype was detected many times. Its antigen remains unknown.

Sequencing input: blood. The sequence was obtained from a man aged 50 or older with Graves' ophthalmopathy. The V call is TRBV3-1, the J call TRBJ2-3; 12 bases line up with TRBD2. The CDR3 bases are TGTGCCAGCAGCAAGACTAGCGGGGGAAGCACAGATACGCAGTATTTT. Protein sequence: CASSKTSGGSTDTQYF.